This T cell receptor beta chain is drawn from a study of T cells in localized non-small cell lung cancer. General observations from the study: It was uninvolved adjacent lung that showed the highest T cell clonality, exceeding tumor.

About this clone itself: Antigen: not known.

Here immunoSEQ multiplex PCR was the method, and the copy in TCRdb shows in-frame clones only, minus some. The table lists about 1,000 clones, around a quarter of them singletons. CDR3 length: 14 amino acids. Trimming removed 3 bases from V and 1 base from J, with 8 bases in between. Germline-derived CDR1 and CDR2 are MDHEN and SYDVKM. The TCR sequence derives from a man between 40 and 70 years old with stage III lung adenocarcinoma. V usage is TRBV28 and J usage is TRBJ2-3, with D possibly being TRBD2 (6 bases). This sample comprised normal lung tissue next to the tumor, obtained before any cancer treatment. This CDR3 reads CASSFLAGTDTQYF. The CDR3 bases are TGTGCCAGCAGTTTTTTAGCGGGCACAGATACGCAGTATTTT.